This T cell receptor (beta chain) appears in the sequencing data of a study of T-cell reconstitution after alpha-beta-depleted transplantation in children. This clonotype was counted many times. Trimming removed 4 bases from V and 3 bases from J, with 10 bases in between. The CDR3 is 13 amino acids. Germline V gene data show CDR1 as SQVTM and CDR2 as ANQGSEA. Preparing the TCRbeta library involved the use of unique molecular identifiers. TCRdb re-called the PCR reads with MiXCR, one entry per CDR3 protein. In the table there are about 690,000 distinct CDR3 sequences, 16% of which are singletons. The chain uses TRBV29-1 and TRBJ1-5; unclear D gene. The TCR sequence derives from a human donor who donated a stem cell graft to a child with acute myeloid leukemia. Source: PBMCs from the stem cell graft donor, taken from the stem cell graft. CDR3: CSVAGGFNQPQHF. The CDR3 region has the DNA TGCAGCGTTGCCGGTGGATTCAATCAGCCCCAGCATTTT.